The T cell receptor (beta chain) described here comes from a study of T cell changes during pregnancy in multiple sclerosis. The CDR3 sequence is 16 residues long. CDR1 is SGHRS and CDR2 is YFSETQ in the germline V gene. J gave up 12 bases and V 4 bases, and 15 bases lay outside the gene matches. Using immunoSEQ multiplex PCR, the repertoire was profiled, and TCRdb retains in-frame clones only, with some absent. The sample consists of about 93,000 clones, around 92% of them appearing once. This specimen consisted of peripheral blood, obtained after pregnancy. The TCR was taken from a female donor with multiple sclerosis, enrolled in a pregnancy study. J is TRBJ2-1 and V is TRBV5-1, with 11 bases matching TRBD2. CDR3 sequence (DNA): TGCGCCAGCAGCAGAACGCCGGAACTAGCGGGAGTGTCGCAGTTCTTC. It is translated as CASSRTPELAGVSQFF.